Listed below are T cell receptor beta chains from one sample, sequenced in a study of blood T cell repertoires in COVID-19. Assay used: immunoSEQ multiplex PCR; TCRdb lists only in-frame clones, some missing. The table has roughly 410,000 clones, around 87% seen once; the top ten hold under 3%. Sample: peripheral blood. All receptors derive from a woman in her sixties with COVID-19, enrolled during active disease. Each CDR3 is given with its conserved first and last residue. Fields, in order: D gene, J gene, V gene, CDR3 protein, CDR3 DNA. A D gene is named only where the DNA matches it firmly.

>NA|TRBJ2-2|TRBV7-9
CASSLQPLGATGELFF
TGTGCCAGCAGCTTACAGCCCCTAGGGGCCACCGGGGAGCTGTTTTTT
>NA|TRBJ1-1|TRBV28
CASSLKPRGNTEAFF
TGTGCCAGCAGTCTGAAGCCGAGAGGGAACACTGAAGCTTTCTTT
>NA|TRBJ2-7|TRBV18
CASSPGQGLYEQYF
TGTGCCAGCTCACCCGGGCAGGGATTATACGAGCAGTACTTC
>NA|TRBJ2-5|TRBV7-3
CASSPSGFQETQYF
TGTGCCAGCAGCCCGTCCGGGTTCCAAGAGACCCAGTACTTC
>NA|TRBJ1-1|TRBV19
CASRNQRQRMTEAFF
TGTGCCAGTAGAAATCAGAGACAGAGGATGACTGAAGCTTTCTTT
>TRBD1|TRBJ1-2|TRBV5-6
CASNLIRDRDGYGYTF
TGTGCCAGCAACTTGATCCGGGACAGGGATGGCTATGGCTACACCTTC
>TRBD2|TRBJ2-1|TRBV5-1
CASSLNSLAGGTNEQFF
TGCGCCAGCAGCTTGAACTCCCTAGCGGGGGGAACTAATGAGCAGTTCTTC
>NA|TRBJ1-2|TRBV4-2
CASSQERGLANYGYTF
TGTGCCAGCAGCCAAGAAAGAGGCTTAGCTAACTATGGCTACACCTTC
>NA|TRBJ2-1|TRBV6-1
CASSEGAGYNEQFF
TGTGCCAGCAGTGAAGGGGCAGGCTACAATGAGCAGTTCTTC
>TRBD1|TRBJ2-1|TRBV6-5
CASSSEDRAYNEQFF
TGTGCCAGCAGTTCAGAGGACAGGGCCTACAATGAGCAGTTCTTC
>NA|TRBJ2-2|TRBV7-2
CASSFQAPHNTGELFF
TGTGCCAGCAGCTTCCAGGCCCCTCACAACACCGGGGAGCTGTTTTTT
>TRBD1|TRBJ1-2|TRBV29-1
CSVGDRSYTF
TGCAGCGTTGGGGACAGGAGCTACACCTTC
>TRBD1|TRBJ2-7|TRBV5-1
CASSLTTTGAGEQYF
TGCGCCAGCAGCTTGACGACGACAGGGGCAGGAGAGCAGTACTTC